Presented here are 3 T cell receptor beta chains from one specimen sequenced in a study of T cell changes during pregnancy in multiple sclerosis. TCRdb keeps only in-frame clones here, not all; method: immunoSEQ multiplex PCR. Here the sample spans around 100,000 clones, approximately 93% being singletons. The material sequenced was peripheral blood, taken after pregnancy. These receptors all stem from a female donor with multiple sclerosis, enrolled in a pregnancy study.

This chain uses TRBV4-2 with TRBJ2-5, with 12 positions matching TRBD1. The CDR3 sequence is 15 residues long. Germline V CDR1 and CDR2: LGHNA, YNFKEQ. J lost 5 bases, V lost 4 bases, and 5 bases had no gene match. CDR3 coding DNA: TGTGCCAGCAGCCGAGGGACAGGGGGCGATGAGACCCAGTACTTC. Translated, it gives CASSRGTGGDETQYF.

The chain joins TRBV29-1 to TRBJ2-7; TRBD1 matches at 8 bases. The CDR3 sequence is 13 residues long. With V trimmed by 7 bases and J by 3 bases, 8 bases remained unmatched. CDR1 SQVTM and CDR2 ANQGSEA come from the germline V gene. The CDR3 region is CSGVGQGSYEQYF. CDR3 DNA: TGCAGCGGGGTCGGACAGGGAAGCTACGAGCAGTACTTC.

The chain couples TRBV19 to TRBJ1-5; 8 bases match TRBD1. The CDR3 is made up of 18 amino acids. V shed 0 bases and J 6 bases; nucleotides not matched to a gene: 13. Germline CDR1 LNHDA, CDR2 SQIVND (reference sequence). The CDR3 region is CASSIEAGAGGQGQPQHF. In DNA form, the CDR3 reads TGTGCCAGTAGTATAGAGGCGGGGGCAGGGGGCCAGGGTCAGCCCCAGCATTTT.